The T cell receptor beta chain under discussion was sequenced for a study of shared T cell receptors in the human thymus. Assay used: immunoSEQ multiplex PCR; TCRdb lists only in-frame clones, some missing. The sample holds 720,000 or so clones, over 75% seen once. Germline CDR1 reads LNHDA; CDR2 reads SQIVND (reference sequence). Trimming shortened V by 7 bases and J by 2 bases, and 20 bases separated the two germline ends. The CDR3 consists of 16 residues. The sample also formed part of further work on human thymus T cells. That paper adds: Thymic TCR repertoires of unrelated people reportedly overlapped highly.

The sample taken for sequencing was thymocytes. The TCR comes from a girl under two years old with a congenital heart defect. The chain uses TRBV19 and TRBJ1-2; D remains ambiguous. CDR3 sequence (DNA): TGTGCCAGTATGGTTTGTGGTGTGGAGGGCAACTATGGCTACACCTTC. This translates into CASMVCGVEGNYGYTF.